These 5 T cell receptor beta chains came from one sample sequenced in a study of control samples from healthy donors and cancer patients. Clones were read by immunoSEQ multiplex PCR, and TCRdb kept only the in-frame ones, dropping some. Of around 59,000 clones in the sample, more than 85% were seen once. Sequencing used PBMCs. The receptors come from a man aged 35 to 55 with colorectal cancer.

V is TRBV6-5 and J is TRBJ2-1, with 13 bases fitting TRBD2. Germline-derived CDR1 and CDR2 are MNHEY and SVGAGI. V shed 5 bases and J 7 bases; nucleotides not matched to a gene: 5. The CDR3 is 15 amino acids. CDR3 DNA: TGTGCCAGCAGTAAACTAGCGGGGGGGAGTAATGAGCAGTTCTTC. The encoded protein is CASSKLAGGSNEQFF.

The V and J genes are TRBV5-6 and TRBJ2-3; D perhaps matches TRBD1 (6 bases). Germline CDR1 and CDR2: SGHDT and YYEEEE. Trimming took off 3 bases at V and 2 bases at J, with 13 bases between the two ends. The CDR3 extends over 15 amino acids. CDR3 sequence reads: CASSSTGGVTDTQYF. The CDR3 DNA is TGTGCCAGCAGCTCGACAGGAGGAGTCACAGATACGCAGTATTTT.

This chain connects TRBV5-1 to TRBJ2-7, with D tentatively TRBD1 (5 bases). Germline-derived CDR1 and CDR2 are SGHRS and YFSETQ. Trimming cost V 4 bases and J 5 bases, with 16 bases left between them. The CDR3 contains 14 residues. The CDR3 spells CASSLRAGTNEQYF. The CDR3 bases are TGCGCCAGCAGCCTCAGGGCCGGTACGAACGAGCAGTACTTC.

The rearrangement links TRBV19 to TRBJ2-1, with TRBD2 matching 7 bases. V shed 3 bases, J shed 5 bases, and the junction held 4 bases outside the gene matches. The CDR3 length is 14 residues. Germline V CDR1 and CDR2: LNHDA, SQIVND (reference sequence). The CDR3 sequence is CASSMAGENNEQFF. The CDR3 DNA reads TGTGCCAGTAGTATGGCGGGAGAAAACAATGAGCAGTTCTTC. Full variable domain (rest looked up from reference TRBV19 and TRBJ2-1): DGGITQSPKYLFRKEGQNVTLSCEQNLNHDAMYWYRQDPGQGLRLIYYSQIVNDFQKGDIAEGYSVSREKKESFPLTVTSAQKNPTAFYLCASSMAGENNEQFFGPGTRLTVL.

The V gene is TRBV6-2 or TRBV6-3, the J gene TRBJ1-1; 9 bases align to TRBD1. CDR3 length: 15 residues. Per the germline V gene, CDR1 is MNHEY and CDR2 is SVGEGT. Unmatched junction bases numbered 6, after V lost 5 bases and J lost 2 bases. DNA of the CDR3: TGTGCCAGCAGTCCCGTGACAGGGGGAAACACTGAAGCTTTCTTT. It is translated as CASSPVTGGNTEAFF.